The 23 T cell receptor beta chains below come from one sample, sequenced in a study of blood T cell repertoires in COVID-19. Some clones are missing from TCRdb's copy, which holds only in-frame ones; the method was immunoSEQ multiplex PCR. The repertoire holds around 22,000 clones, with around 87% as singletons. Material: peripheral blood. Source of these receptors: a human donor with active COVID-19. The donor label of this sample is uncertain.

The genes are TRBV7-9 and TRBJ2-3, with D possibly being TRBD2 (6 bases). This CDR3 is built from 13 residues. V was clipped by 7 bases and J by 1 base, with 9 bases between them. Germline V lookup: CDR1 SEHNR, CDR2 FQNEAQ (reference sequence). The CDR3: CASIWEGTDTQYF. The CDR3, as DNA: TGTGCCAGCATTTGGGAGGGCACAGATACGCAGTATTTT.

This chain uses TRBV20-1 with TRBJ2-1; a weak D match, TRBD1 (5 bases). V lost 3 bases, J lost 5 bases, and 14 bases lay in between. The CDR3 consists of 14 residues. The germline V gene has CDR1 DFQATT and CDR2 SNEGSKA (reference sequence). Here the CDR3 reads CSASNTGINNEQFF. The CDR3 DNA follows: TGCAGTGCTAGTAACACAGGAATCAACAATGAGCAGTTCTTC.

The chain links TRBV7-9 to TRBJ2-3; 8 bases fit TRBD1. Losses at the gene ends were 7 bases for V and 2 bases for J; bases not matched to a gene: 5. This CDR3 is built from 14 residues. Germline V gene data show CDR1 as SEHNR and CDR2 as FQNEAQ (reference sequence). The CDR3 protein is CASTGQGSTDTQYF. CDR3 nucleotide sequence: TGTGCCAGCACCGGACAGGGCTCCACAGATACGCAGTATTTT. Drawing the rest from reference TRBV7-9 and TRBJ2-3, the complete variable domain is DTGVSQNPRHKITKRGQNVTFRCDPISEHNRLYWYRQTLGQGPEFLTYFQNEAQLEKSRLLSDRFSAERPKGSFSTLEIQRTEQGDSAMYLCASTGQGSTDTQYFGPGTRLTVL.

The genes are TRBV20-1 and TRBJ2-5; D is uncertain. The CDR3 runs 11 residues. Germline-derived CDR1 and CDR2 are DFQATT and SNEGSKA (reference sequence). V was shortened by 0 bases and J by 7 bases, with 6 bases between the two germline ends. The CDR3 DNA reads TGCAGTGCTAGAGACGTGAGGACCCAGTACTTC. It encodes CSARDVRTQYF.

This chain connects TRBV7-2 to TRBJ2-1, with D tentatively TRBD2 (5 bases). From germline, CDR1 is SGHTA and CDR2 FQGNSA. Deletions cut 2 bases from V and 7 bases from J, with 12 bases between. The CDR3 sequence is 14 residues long. This chain's CDR3 is CASSLPGELNEQFF. DNA for the CDR3: TGTGCCAGCAGCTTACCTGGGGAGTTGAATGAGCAGTTCTTC.

V usage is TRBV5-4 and J usage is TRBJ2-2; 8 positions match TRBD1. J gave up 6 bases and V 3 bases, and 10 bases lay outside the gene matches. The CDR3 has 16 residues. Germline assignment: CDR1 SGHNT and CDR2 YYREEE (reference sequence). CDR3 protein: CASSSKGQGISGELFF. CDR3 DNA: TGTGCCAGCAGCTCAAAAGGACAGGGCATATCCGGGGAGCTGTTTTTT.

This chain connects TRBV2 to TRBJ2-7; 8 nucleotides align to TRBD1. V shed 10 bases and J 4 bases; nucleotides not matched to a gene: 3. The CDR3 totals 11 residues. Per the germline V gene, CDR1 is SNHLY and CDR2 is FYNNEI. CDR3 protein: CATGGGYEQYF. The CDR3 DNA reads as TGTGCCACAGGGGGCGGTTACGAGCAGTACTTC.

The chain couples TRBV24-1 to TRBJ2-1; 10 bases match TRBD1. Germline CDR1 is KGHDR and CDR2 is SFDVKD. This CDR3 has 16 residues. J lost 10 bases, V lost 3 bases, and 11 bases had no gene match. CDR3 sequence reads: CATSDTRQGARGEQFF. CDR3 bases: TGTGCCACCAGTGATACCCGACAGGGGGCAAGGGGGGAGCAGTTCTTC.

The chain carries TRBV9 and TRBJ1-2; 7 nucleotides line up with TRBD1. Germline values: CDR1 SGDLS, CDR2 YYNGEE. This CDR3 has 16 residues. The ends lost 3 bases at V and 4 bases at J; junction bases unmatched: 12. CDR3 loop: CASSAGTAPKGYGYTF. The CDR3 nucleotides are TGTGCCAGCAGCGCCGGGACAGCCCCCAAGGGCTATGGCTACACCTTC.

The chain uses TRBV19 and TRBJ2-5, with TRBD2 matching 8 bases. The CDR3 is 18 amino acids. V shed 4 bases, J shed 5 bases, and the junction held 18 bases outside the gene matches. Germline CDR1 reads LNHDA; CDR2 reads SQIVND (reference sequence). CDR3 sequence reads: CASSRGAVAGGLGETQYF. Here the CDR3 DNA reads TGTGCCAGTAGTAGGGGGGCTGTGGCGGGAGGCCTCGGGGAGACCCAGTACTTC.

This chain connects TRBV27 to TRBJ2-7, with D perhaps TRBD1 (6 bases). Germline V gene data show CDR1 as MNHEY and CDR2 as SMNVEV (reference sequence). There are 14 residues in the CDR3. Trimming left V 3 bases short and J 7 bases short, with 16 bases between. CDR3 coding DNA: TGTGCCAGCAGTTTTACCAGGGGACAATTGGAGCAGTACTTC. Its protein is CASSFTRGQLEQYF.

The rearrangement joins TRBV14 to TRBJ2-3, with unresolved D. This CDR3 comprises 17 residues. The ends were cut back, 4 bases at V and 2 bases at J, with 19 bases in the middle. The germline gives CDR1 SGHDN, CDR2 FVKESK. The CDR3 nucleotides read TGTGCCAGCAGCCCGTACGTTTCATCGCTAGTCACAGATACGCAGTATTTT. This translates into CASSPYVSSLVTDTQYF.

The V call is TRBV7-2, the J call TRBJ2-7; 11 nucleotides agree with TRBD2. Germline CDR1 reads SGHTA; CDR2 reads FQGNSA. The CDR3 length is 15 residues. Unmatched junction bases numbered 6, after V lost 3 bases and J lost 5 bases. This CDR3 is CASSFGTSGLDEQYF. The DNA for the CDR3 is TGTGCCAGCAGCTTCGGGACTAGCGGCCTTGACGAGCAGTACTTC.

The J gene is TRBJ2-7, the V gene TRBV27; 8 bases fit TRBD2. Germline V lookup: CDR1 MNHEY, CDR2 SMNVEV (reference sequence). This CDR3 comprises 14 residues. After removal of 3 bases from V and 6 bases from J, the junction contained 7 bases not matched to a gene. CDR3 in amino acids: CASSLTSARGEQYF. For the CDR3, the DNA is TGTGCCAGCAGTTTGACTAGCGCCAGGGGCGAGCAGTACTTC.

The chain is built from TRBV2 and TRBJ2-5; 7 positions match TRBD2. The CDR3 length is 15 residues. Germline V gene lookup returns CDR1 SNHLY and CDR2 FYNNEI. The V and J ends lost 5 bases and 1 base, in that order; junction bases with no gene match: 7. The CDR3 protein is CASSPDLAVQETQYF. The CDR3 DNA reads as TGTGCCAGCAGTCCTGACCTAGCGGTCCAAGAGACCCAGTACTTC.

V gene TRBV7-9 combines with J gene TRBJ2-1; 7 bases agree with TRBD1. CDR3 length: 14 residues. Trimming at V came to 9 bases and at J to 6 bases, leaving 11 bases not matched to a gene. The germline V gene encodes CDR1 SEHNR and CDR2 FQNEAQ (reference sequence). The CDR3 loop reads CASLQGAGGNEQFF. For the CDR3, the DNA is TGTGCCAGTCTGCAAGGGGCAGGGGGCAATGAGCAGTTCTTC. Full variable domain (rest looked up from reference TRBV7-9 and TRBJ2-1): DTGVSQNPRHKITKRGQNVTFRCDPISEHNRLYWYRQTLGQGPEFLTYFQNEAQLEKSRLLSDRFSAERPKGSFSTLEIQRTEQGDSAMYLCASLQGAGGNEQFFGPGTRLTVL.

The chain couples TRBV4-3 to TRBJ2-3, with D uncertain. V lost 1 base to trimming and J lost 6 bases, with 8 bases between them. Germline loops: CDR1 LGHNA, CDR2 YSLEER. The CDR3 has 13 amino acids. This CDR3 is CASSQARLDTQYF. As DNA, the CDR3 is TGCGCCAGCAGCCAAGCGAGGTTGGATACGCAGTATTTT.

The chain links TRBV5-1 to TRBJ1-1; weak D call: TRBD1 (6 bases). The CDR3 consists of 15 residues. The ends were cut back, 1 base at V and 1 base at J, with 11 bases in the middle. The germline V gene has CDR1 SGHRS and CDR2 YFSETQ. CDR3 sequence reads: CASSLTGTKNTEAFF. The CDR3 bases are TGCGCCAGCAGCTTGACGGGGACAAAGAACACTGAAGCTTTCTTT.

This clone appeared a few times. The chain is built from TRBV7-2 and TRBJ2-3, with 7 bases identical to TRBD2. The germline gives CDR1 SGHTA, CDR2 FQGNSA. This CDR3 spans 16 amino acids. Germline trimming cut 0 bases from V and 3 bases from J; bases unmatched to any gene: 6. The CDR3 reads CASSLAGGPSTDTQYF. The DNA of the CDR3 is TGTGCCAGCAGCTTAGCGGGAGGGCCGTCGACAGATACGCAGTATTTT.

This sequence joins TRBV19 and TRBJ2-1, with D possibly matching TRBD1 (6 bases). Trimming removed 3 bases from V and 9 bases from J, with 15 bases in between. The CDR3 has 14 amino acids. The germline gives CDR1 LNHDA, CDR2 SQIVND (reference sequence). CDR3 amino acids: CASSIGLGTREQFF. CDR3 DNA sequence: TGTGCCAGTAGTATTGGGTTGGGGACACGTGAGCAGTTCTTC. Full variable domain (remainder filled in from reference TRBV19 and TRBJ2-1): DGGITQSPKYLFRKEGQNVTLSCEQNLNHDAMYWYRQDPGQGLRLIYYSQIVNDFQKGDIAEGYSVSREKKESFPLTVTSAQKNPTAFYLCASSIGLGTREQFFGPGTRLTVL.

This sequence joins TRBV2 and TRBJ2-2, with D possibly matching TRBD2 (6 bases). Germline CDR1 SNHLY, CDR2 FYNNEI. Between the trimmed V and J ends, which lost 7 bases and 4 bases, there was a span of 16 bases. CDR3 length: 15 amino acids. In DNA form, the CDR3 reads TGTGCCAGCAAGAGCTTAGCGGTACTCACCGGGGAGCTGTTTTTT. Its protein product is CASKSLAVLTGELFF. The full variable domain, with the rest looked up from reference TRBV2 and TRBJ2-2, is EPEVTQTPSHQVTQMGQEVILRCVPISNHLYFYWYRQILGQKVEFLVSFYNNEISEKSEIFDDQFSVERPDGSNFTLKIRSTKLEDSAMYFCASKSLAVLTGELFFGEGSRLTVL.

The gene calls are TRBV5-4 and TRBJ2-7; the match to TRBD2 covers 11 bases. CDR1 is SGHNT and CDR2 is YYREEE in the germline V gene (reference sequence). V shed 4 bases and J 0 bases; nucleotides not matched to a gene: 6. This CDR3 contains 16 residues. The CDR3 protein is CASSILLAGASYEQYF. The CDR3 DNA reads TGTGCCAGCAGCATATTACTAGCGGGGGCCTCCTACGAGCAGTACTTC.

This clone occurred once. The gene calls are TRBV12-3 or TRBV12-4 and TRBJ2-1, with TRBD2 identical over 8 bases. V lost 11 bases, J lost 4 bases, and 7 bases stayed unmatched. The CDR3 has 13 amino acids. The CDR3 is CAALAGPYNEQFF. Written as DNA, the CDR3 is TGTGCCGCCTTAGCGGGACCATACAATGAGCAGTTCTTC.